One sample yielded the 17 T cell receptor beta chains listed below, sequenced in a study of T cells after yellow fever vaccination. TCRdb reanalysed the 5' RACE reads using MiXCR and keeps one entry per CDR3 protein. The sample includes tens of thousands of distinct CDR3 sequences, around 5.8% seen only once; the top ten take 20% to 25%. The starting material was PBMCs, either bulk or a sorted T-cell subset (CD4+, CD8+, memory, or dextramer-sorted; not recorded which), obtained on the day of the yellow fever booster vaccination. These receptors were taken from a man aged 25 to 40 who received the YFV17D yellow fever vaccine.

In regard to this clonotype: A much larger clonotype is one base distant, so this may be a read error. The chain couples TRBV6-1 to TRBJ2-7; TRBD1 agrees at 8 bases. The length of the CDR3 is 15 residues. Looked up from germline, CDR1 is MNHNS and CDR2 is SASEGT. CDR3 in amino acids: CDSRPGTGINYEQYF. The CDR3 nucleotides are TGTGACAGCAGGCCCGGGACAGGTATTAACTACGAGCAGTACTTC.

This clonotype was seen at least ten times. This rearrangement joins TRBV6-5 to TRBJ2-7, with TRBD1 matching 11 bases. J was trimmed by 2 bases and V by 2 bases; bases with no gene match: 2. Germline V gene sequence: CDR1 MNHEY, CDR2 SVGAGI. This CDR3 is built from 15 residues. DNA for the CDR3: TGTGCCAGCAGTTACCGGGACAGGGGGACCTACGAGCAGTACTTC. Translation: CASSYRDRGTYEQYF.

This clonotype was counted at least ten times. The gene calls are TRBV20-1 and TRBJ2-7, with TRBD2 matching over 10 bases. The length of the CDR3 is 15 residues. V was pared by 1 base and J by 3 bases, with 6 bases of the junction left unmatched. The germline gives CDR1 DFQATT, CDR2 SNEGSKA (reference sequence). The CDR3: CSARGLLAGDYEQYF. The CDR3 nucleotides read TGCAGTGCTAGAGGCCTGCTAGCGGGAGACTACGAGCAGTACTTC.

In its sample, this clonotype was seen a few times. The chain combines TRBV29-1 with TRBJ1-2, with D possibly matching TRBD1 (6 bases). The CDR3 extends over 14 amino acids. Trimming took off 5 bases at V and 8 bases at J, with 21 bases between the two ends. Germline CDR1 SQVTM, CDR2 ANQGSEA. The CDR3 coding sequence is TGCAGCGTTTCGTACAGGGCGAGCTTGGAAGGCTACACCTTC. Residues: CSVSYRASLEGYTF.

This clonotype came up many times. This chain uses TRBV24-1 with TRBJ2-3; unclear D gene. Looked up from germline, CDR1 is KGHDR and CDR2 is SFDVKD. Trimming cost V 3 bases and J 0 bases, with 3 bases left between them. The CDR3 consists of 13 residues. The DNA for the CDR3 is TGTGCCACCAGTGATCGCAGCACAGATACGCAGTATTTT. As protein: CATSDRSTDTQYF.

There are many counts of this clonotype. The rearrangement joins TRBV15 to TRBJ2-2, with D maybe TRBD2 (5 bases). Germline V gene sequence: CDR1 LNHNV, CDR2 YYDKDF (reference sequence). Trimming pared 5 bases from V and 4 bases from J, leaving 17 bases between. This CDR3 is 16 amino acids long. The CDR3 sequence is CATSDLPAESTGELFF. The CDR3 bases are TGTGCCACCAGCGACCTCCCAGCGGAGTCCACCGGGGAGCTGTTTTTT.

This clonotype has a handful of counts. The chain recombines TRBV7-2 with TRBJ2-5; the match to TRBD1 covers 9 bases. V trimming: 1 base; J trimming: 2 bases; junction bases outside the gene matches: 8. Germline CDR1 SGHTA, CDR2 FQGNSA. The CDR3 sequence is 17 residues long. The CDR3 DNA follows: TGTGCCAGCAGCTTAGGCTGGCCGGGACAGGGACAAGAGACCCAGTACTTC. Translation: CASSLGWPGQGQETQYF.

There are a few counts of this clonotype. V is TRBV4-3 and J is TRBJ2-1, with D maybe TRBD1 (5 bases). The germline V gene encodes CDR1 LGHNA and CDR2 YSLEER. The CDR3 has 14 amino acids. Trimming removed 5 bases at V and 9 bases at J, with 17 bases between. CDR3 residues: CASSKGAFSVEQFF. The CDR3 bases are TGCGCCAGCAGCAAAGGGGCATTTTCTGTTGAGCAGTTCTTC.

V usage is TRBV12-3 or TRBV12-4 and J usage is TRBJ2-1; TRBD1 aligns across 7 bases. V lost 5 bases to trimming and J lost 4 bases; unmatched junction nucleotides: 5. The CDR3 loop spans 14 amino acids. The CDR3 loop is CASSIKQGYNEQFF. The CDR3, as DNA: TGTGCCAGCAGTATAAAACAGGGGTACAATGAGCAGTTCTTC.

In this sample, this clonotype turned up a few times. The rearrangement links TRBV20-1 to TRBJ2-7; 7 bases fit TRBD2. Germline V lookup: CDR1 DFQATT, CDR2 SNEGSKA (reference sequence). CDR3 length equals 12 residues. Trimming removed 4 bases from V and 6 bases from J; junction bases left unmatched: 6. As DNA, the CDR3 is TGCAGTGCTAATCCGGGACTACTCGAGCAGTACTTC. This codes for CSANPGLLEQYF.

This clonotype was seen many times. V usage is TRBV7-9 and J usage is TRBJ2-7; TRBD2 is a possible D gene (7 bases). The V gene lost 6 bases and the J gene lost 7 bases, with 19 bases spanning the gap. In germline, CDR1 is SEHNR, CDR2 FQNEAQ (reference sequence). This CDR3 is 14 amino acids long. CDR3 protein: CASRKGGQTGEQYF. The CDR3 DNA is TGTGCCAGCAGAAAGGGGGGGCAGACAGGAGAGCAGTACTTC.

This clonotype was seen more than once but under ten times. The chain employs TRBV9 and TRBJ2-2; 8 nucleotides align to TRBD2. The CDR3 loop spans 15 amino acids. CDR1 and CDR2 (germline): SGDLS, YYNGEE. V lost 2 bases and J lost 4; bases outside the gene matches: 4. CDR3 nucleotides: TGTGCCAGCAGCGTTAGCGGGATGGCCACCGGGGAGCTGTTTTTT. It translates to CASSVSGMATGELFF.

The chain combines TRBV5-3 with TRBJ2-5; D unresolved. TRBV5-3 falls under the ORF class, with uncertain function. Trimming removed 9 bases from V and 2 bases from J, with 17 bases in between. The CDR3 totals 14 residues. As DNA, the CDR3 is TGTGCCATGAGCGCCCGGCACTCACAAGAGACCCAGTACTTC. The encoded protein is CAMSARHSQETQYF.

A remark on this clonotype: A much larger clonotype is one base distant, so this may be a read error. CDR3 coding DNA: TGCAGCGTTGAAGATCCCAGAGGTCTGAACACCGGGGAGCTGTATTTT. Its translation: CSVEDPRGLNTGELYF. The chain combines TRBV29-1 with TRBJ2-2, with TRBD2 as a possible D gene (5 bases). The CDR3 length is 16 residues. The germline V gene encodes CDR1 SQVTM and CDR2 ANQGSEA.

The gene calls are TRBV27 and TRBJ2-3; no reliable D call. Germline CDR1 reads MNHEY; CDR2 reads SMNVEV (reference sequence). The CDR3 has 13 residues. The V and J ends lost 3 bases and 4 bases respectively, with 8 bases between them. The CDR3 DNA is TGTGCCAGCAGTTTTGGATCGGCAGATACGCAGTATTTT. It encodes CASSFGSADTQYF.

This clonotype was counted ten times or more. The V call is TRBV12-3 or TRBV12-4, the J call TRBJ1-4; D not certain. The CDR3 loop spans 12 amino acids. The V and J ends lost 3 bases and 7 bases respectively, with 6 bases between them. CDR3 bases: TGTGCCAGCAGTTTTCCCGGTGAAAAACTGTTTTTT. This encodes CASSFPGEKLFF.

Ten or more counts support this clonotype. The chain uses TRBV20-1 and TRBJ2-3; 7 nucleotides agree with TRBD2. This CDR3 is 13 amino acids long. V dropped 4 bases and J dropped 6; count of bases not matched to a gene: 7. Germline V gene data show CDR1 as DFQATT and CDR2 as SNEGSKA (reference sequence). As DNA, the CDR3 is TGCAGTGCTACCCGGGACTATTCCGATACGCAGTATTTT. Residues: CSATRDYSDTQYF.